These 22 T cell receptor beta chains share one sample of origin, sequenced in a study of T-cell memory formation after mild COVID-19. TCRdb reprocessed the 5' RACE reads with MiXCR, giving one entry per CDR3 protein. The sample lists roughly 410,000 distinct CDR3 sequences, 20% to 25% occurring once. The sequenced material came from PBMCs or a T cell subset sorted from them (not recorded which). The receptors shown here come from an adult woman who had mild COVID-19 (a few samples of this study predate the infection). Cell type and time point are not known.

The chain has TRBV3-1 and TRBJ2-3; 9 bases map to TRBD1. The germline V gene has CDR1 LGHDT and CDR2 YNNKEL (reference sequence). V shed 1 base and J 2 bases; nucleotides not matched to a gene: 4. This CDR3 is 16 amino acids long. CDR3 amino acids: CASSQVGTGYTDTQYF. Written as DNA, the CDR3 is TGTGCCAGCAGCCAAGTTGGGACAGGGTACACAGATACGCAGTATTTT.

The chain couples TRBV4-1 to TRBJ2-2, with D possibly TRBD1 on 5 matching bases. V lost 2 bases and J 7 bases, leaving 14 bases between the germline ends. The CDR3 length is 15 residues. Per the germline V gene, CDR1 is MGHRA and CDR2 is YSYEKL. This CDR3 is CASSQPTAVNGELFF. CDR3 DNA sequence: TGCGCCAGCAGCCAACCGACAGCTGTGAACGGGGAGCTGTTTTTT.

The V and J genes are TRBV29-1 and TRBJ1-1, with D tentatively TRBD1 (6 bases). This CDR3 contains 14 residues. Trimming took off 4 bases at V and 0 bases at J, with 12 bases between the two ends. Germline CDR1 and CDR2: SQVTM and ANQGSEA. In nucleotides, the CDR3 is TGCAGCGTTGGGCCGGACAGTCTGAACACTGAAGCTTTCTTT. Residues: CSVGPDSLNTEAFF.

The genes are TRBV2 and TRBJ2-7; 7 positions match TRBD1. J lost 5 bases, V lost 4 bases, and 11 bases had no gene match. CDR1 is SNHLY, CDR2 FYNNEI, per germline. CDR3 length: 15 residues. The CDR3 protein is CASSANEWGTDEQYF. The CDR3 nucleotides are TGTGCCAGCAGTGCGAATGAATGGGGGACAGACGAGCAGTACTTC.

This clonotype appeared a few times. This chain links TRBV5-3 with TRBJ2-2; D is unresolved. TRBV5-3 is flagged as an ORF with uncertain function. The length of the CDR3 is 16 residues. The V and J ends lost 5 bases and 0 bases respectively, with 14 bases between them. CDR3 sequence: CARRSYGRANTGELFF. CDR3 in DNA: TGTGCCAGAAGGTCCTATGGTCGGGCGAACACCGGGGAGCTGTTTTTT.

This sequence joins TRBV4-1 and TRBJ2-7; D is uncertain. Germline CDR1 is MGHRA and CDR2 is YSYEKL. This CDR3 spans 13 amino acids. Trimming left V 1 base short and J 6 bases short, with 10 bases between. CDR3 DNA sequence: TGCGCCAGCAGCCAAGGGCTTAGGTCCGAGCAGTACTTC. The encoded protein is CASSQGLRSEQYF.

The gene calls are TRBV4-1 and TRBJ2-3; D is possibly TRBD2 (6 bases). Germline CDR1 reads MGHRA; CDR2 reads YSYEKL. The V end lost 3 bases, the J end lost 0 bases, and 13 bases lay between the germline ends. CDR3 length equals 16 residues. The CDR3 DNA follows: TGCGCCAGCAGCCACGATGGGGGGTCCAGCACAGATACGCAGTATTTT. It specifies CASSHDGGSSTDTQYF.

This clonotype was counted many times. The genes are TRBV20-1 and TRBJ2-3; 11 bases fit TRBD2. Trimming cost V 3 bases and J 0 bases; bases outside gene matches: 8. The V gene's germline CDR1 is DFQATT and CDR2 SNEGSKA (reference sequence). CDR3 length: 17 amino acids. CDR3 loop: CSARASWTSGSTDTQYF. The CDR3 DNA sequence: TGCAGTGCTAGGGCCTCGTGGACTAGCGGGAGCACAGATACGCAGTATTTT.

This sequence joins TRBV7-6 and TRBJ2-1; the D is unclear. The germline V and J ends were trimmed by 5 bases and 7 bases, with 12 bases remaining between them. Germline V gene lookup returns CDR1 SGHVS and CDR2 FNYEAQ. The CDR3 loop spans 13 amino acids. The CDR3 here is CASSPVFGNEQFF. The DNA for the CDR3 is TGTGCCAGCAGCCCCGTATTCGGGAATGAGCAGTTCTTC.

CDR3 in amino acids: CSASGGTDTQYF. The CDR3 DNA reads as TGCAGTGCTTCAGGGGGCACAGATACGCAGTATTTT. The V and J genes are TRBV20-1 and TRBJ2-3, with a weak D call TRBD1 (6 bases). Between the trimmed V and J ends, which lost 5 bases and 1 base, there was a span of 7 bases. This CDR3 is built from 12 residues. Germline V CDR1 and CDR2: DFQATT, SNEGSKA (reference sequence).

The chain carries TRBV13 and TRBJ2-7; TRBD1 aligns across 10 bases. With V trimmed by 5 bases and J by 4 bases, 8 bases remained unmatched. CDR3 length: 15 amino acids. Per germline, CDR1 PRHDT and CDR2 FYEKMQ (reference sequence). CDR3 loop: CASSRSGTGAYEQYF. CDR3 nucleotides: TGTGCCAGCAGCCGATCCGGGACAGGGGCGTACGAGCAGTACTTC.

The chain recombines TRBV20-1 with TRBJ2-2; unclear D gene. This CDR3 is 15 amino acids long. In germline, CDR1 is DFQATT, CDR2 SNEGSKA (reference sequence). Deletions cut 0 bases from V and 2 bases from J, with 10 bases between. The CDR3 sequence: CSARDLGANTGELFF. Written as DNA, the CDR3 is TGCAGTGCTAGAGATCTAGGTGCAAACACCGGGGAGCTGTTTTTT.

This clonotype has ten or more counts. This chain uses TRBV5-1 with TRBJ1-4, with no clear D. The germline V gene encodes CDR1 SGHRS and CDR2 YFSETQ. V was cut by 0 bases and J by 7 bases, with 13 bases left in between. The length of the CDR3 is 15 residues. DNA for the CDR3: TGCGCCAGCAGCTTGGATCAGGCAGCGGGTGAAAAACTGTTTTTT. Translating gives CASSLDQAAGEKLFF.

This clonotype was observed a few times. The J gene is TRBJ2-5, the V gene TRBV20-1, with D perhaps TRBD2 (6 bases). The V and J ends lost 6 bases and 2 bases respectively, with 16 bases between them. Germline V gene sequence: CDR1 DFQATT, CDR2 SNEGSKA (reference sequence). The CDR3 consists of 14 residues. The CDR3 DNA reads TGCAGTGCCGGGCGGGGAGAATCTCAAGAGACCCAGTACTTC. This sequence encodes CSAGRGESQETQYF.

This clonotype was observed a handful of times. The V gene is TRBV6-5, the J gene TRBJ2-3; D unclear. Trimming removed 0 bases from V and 5 bases from J, with 15 bases in between. CDR1 is MNHEY, CDR2 SVGAGI, per germline. The CDR3 extends over 16 amino acids. The CDR3 here is CASSYSGVGFGDTQYF. CDR3 DNA sequence: TGTGCCAGCAGTTACTCGGGCGTAGGGTTCGGAGATACGCAGTATTTT.

This clonotype has just a few counts. J is TRBJ2-7 and V is TRBV12-3 or TRBV12-4; unclear D gene. The CDR3 length is 11 residues. With 3 bases removed from V and 5 bases from J, the gap between germline ends came to 5 bases. CDR3 sequence reads: CASSLLHEQYF. CDR3 sequence (DNA): TGTGCCAGCAGTTTGTTGCACGAGCAGTACTTC.

The gene calls are TRBV12-3 or TRBV12-4 and TRBJ2-4; 15 bases agree with TRBD2. The CDR3 sequence is 17 residues long. With 5 bases clipped from V and 6 bases from J, the junction kept 8 bases outside the gene matches. DNA of the CDR3: TGTGCCAGCAGTCCCGGACTAGCGGGAGGGCCCGTAAACATTCAGTACTTC. Translated: CASSPGLAGGPVNIQYF.

The chain has TRBV7-9 and TRBJ2-1; 8 nucleotides agree with TRBD2. This CDR3 is built from 15 residues. The V segment lost 2 bases and the J segment 9 bases; nucleotides outside the gene matches: 9. In germline, CDR1 is SEHNR, CDR2 FQNEAQ (reference sequence). CDR3: CASSLSGGVSGEQFF. As DNA, the CDR3 is TGTGCCAGCAGCTTATCGGGGGGGGTTTCGGGTGAGCAGTTCTTC.

This chain links TRBV9 with TRBJ1-5, with 10 bases fitting TRBD1. The CDR3 totals 19 residues. With 4 bases clipped from V and 1 base from J, the junction kept 14 bases outside the gene matches. Germline V CDR1 and CDR2: SGDLS, YYNGEE. The CDR3 DNA reads as TGTGCCAGCAGCACTAGAGACAGGGGGCAGGCGGTGAGCAATCAGCCCCAGCATTTT. This codes for CASSTRDRGQAVSNQPQHF.

The V and J genes are TRBV20-1 and TRBJ1-2; D ambiguous. Germline V gene sequence: CDR1 DFQATT, CDR2 SNEGSKA (reference sequence). CDR3 size: 14 residues. V lost 3 bases and J lost 4, with 15 bases in between. The CDR3 DNA sequence: TGCAGTGCTAGTACTACACAAGGTAGCTATGGCTACACCTTC. Residues: CSASTTQGSYGYTF.

CDR3 sequence: CASSHPGAGPSADTQYF. CDR3 in DNA: TGTGCCAGCAGCCACCCAGGAGCAGGGCCAAGCGCAGATACGCAGTATTTT. The rearrangement joins TRBV4-2 to TRBJ2-3; tentative D call: TRBD1 (5 bases). The CDR3 contains 17 residues. Germline assignment: CDR1 LGHNA and CDR2 YNFKEQ. V lost 3 bases and J lost 4, with 20 bases in between.

This clonotype was observed a handful of times. The rearrangement links TRBV3-1 to TRBJ1-1; D ambiguous. V lost 1 base and J 3 bases, leaving 12 bases between the germline ends. The CDR3 is made up of 15 amino acids. Germline V gives CDR1 LGHDT, CDR2 YNNKEL (reference sequence). This CDR3 is CASSQGGVPYTEAFF. DNA of the CDR3: TGTGCCAGCAGCCAAGGCGGGGTACCCTACACTGAAGCTTTCTTT.